The T cell receptor (beta chain) under discussion was sequenced for a study of CD8+ T cells in alopecia areata. The overall study: Each day, treated patients took oral tofacitinib twice, at 5 to 10 mg per dose. Tofacitinib lasted 6 to 18 months, then 6 months off drug.

Germline V gene sequence: CDR1 SQVTM, CDR2 ANQGSEA. V lost 1 base and J lost 4; bases outside the gene matches: 8. There are 15 residues in the CDR3. Sequencing templates came from extracted RNA that was reverse transcribed into cDNA. Data came from immunoSEQ multiplex PCR; TCRdb stores just in-frame clones and leaves some out. The table shows 130,000 to 150,000 clones, with 40% to 65% occurring only once. The researchers isolated CD4+ and CD8+ T cells from PBMCs by sorting. Findings of the study overall: Mice showed TCR sharing more clearly than patients did, possibly owing to HLA.

This clone has a single count. Its antigen remains unidentified. The receptor comes from a human donor with alopecia areata. Specimen: CD4+ T cells sorted from blood, collected at week 0. The V and J genes are TRBV29-1 and TRBJ1-2; 8 nucleotides align to TRBD1. CDR3 amino acids: CSVEVRTGTPYGYTF. DNA for the CDR3: TGCAGCGTTGAAGTCAGGACAGGGACCCCCTATGGCTACACCTTC.